This T cell receptor (beta chain) emerged from a study of technical replicates of blood from a handful of donors (dated by TCRdb to about 2017). On this clone itself: Its antigen is not yet known. Base quality data are lacking; no much larger clone is found one base away.

Receptor amplification or capture employed the immunoSEQ multiplex PCR assay. TCRdb took this table from immuneACCESS and kept in-frame rearrangements with V and J called. Such tables lack part of the clones; where checked against another copy, unresolved V genes explain under half of the gap, and the rest is unexplained. The sample includes around 72,000 clones, with roughly nine tenths observed a single time. Clones ranked in the top ten supply roughly 0.39% of the sample. Cut back by 2 bases and 6 bases, the V and J ends lie 8 bases apart. Reading the germline V gene gives CDR1 MNHEY and CDR2 SVGAGI. CDR3 length: 13 amino acids, cysteine to phenylalanine. Left in the record is the CDR3 DNA by itself, 39 bases read in frame from the first base.

The material sequenced was T cells isolated from PBMCs. The sequence joins TRBV6-5 to TRBJ1-5; too little of a D gene remains to name it. This TCR was sampled from a human donor in good health. The nucleotide sequence reads TGTGCCAGCAGTTACCTAAAAAGTCAGCCCCAGCATTTT. It codes for CASSYLKSQPQHF.